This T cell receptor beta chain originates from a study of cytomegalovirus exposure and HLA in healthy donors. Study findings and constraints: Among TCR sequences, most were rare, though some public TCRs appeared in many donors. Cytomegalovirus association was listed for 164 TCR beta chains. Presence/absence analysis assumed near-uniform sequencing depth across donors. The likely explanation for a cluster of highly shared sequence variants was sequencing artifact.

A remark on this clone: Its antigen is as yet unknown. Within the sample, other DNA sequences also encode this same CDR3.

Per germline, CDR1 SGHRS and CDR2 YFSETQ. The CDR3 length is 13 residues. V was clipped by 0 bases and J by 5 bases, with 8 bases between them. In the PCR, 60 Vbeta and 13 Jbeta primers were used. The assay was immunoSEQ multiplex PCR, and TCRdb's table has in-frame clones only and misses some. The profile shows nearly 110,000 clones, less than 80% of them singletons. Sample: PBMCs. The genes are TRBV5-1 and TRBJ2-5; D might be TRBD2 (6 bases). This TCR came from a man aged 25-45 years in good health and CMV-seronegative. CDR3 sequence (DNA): TGCGCCAGCAGCTTGGGTCGGGAGGAGACCCAGTACTTC. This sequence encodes CASSLGREETQYF.